This TCR beta chain is from a study of PD-L1 blockade in urothelial cancer. Study in general: Atezolizumab 1,200 mg was given intravenously every 3 weeks, starting 2014. Blood was tested 3 weeks (second dose) and 6 weeks into treatment.

Some clones are missing from TCRdb's copy, which holds only in-frame ones; the method was immunoSEQ multiplex PCR. The sample includes around 110,000 clones, roughly 90% of them seen just once. Germline CDR1 reads MGHRA; CDR2 reads YSYEKL. The CDR3 length is 13 residues. Losses at the gene ends were 4 bases for V and 10 bases for J; bases not matched to a gene: 9. Study-level points and caveats: At the 3-week point, tumor-associated blood clones expanded more in durable-benefit patients.

Time point noted: peripheral blood 6 weeks after treatment start. Note on this clone: Its cognate antigen is unknown.

The clonotype was recovered from a man between 60 and 75 years old with urothelial cancer. The sequences come from PBMCs, collected around atezolizumab (anti-PD-L1) treatment. V is TRBV4-1 and J is TRBJ1-1; 7 bases align to TRBD1. The CDR3 bases are TGCGCCAGCAGCCCTAATGAGGGACAGAGAGCTTTCTTT. Its translation: CASSPNEGQRAFF.